The T cell receptor (beta chain) described here comes from a study of identical twins. This clonotype was counted a few times. Antigen unknown. The CDR3 has 14 amino acids. V trimming: 5 bases; J trimming: 0 bases; junction bases outside the gene matches: 1. Germline values: CDR1 DFQATT, CDR2 SNEGSKA (reference sequence). Findings and caveats of the study: Out-of-frame alpha sequences common to twins exhibited an excess of low generation probability. Analyses of zero insertions could be partly confounded by invariant MAIT and iNKT cells. Beta out-of-frame sequences displayed a weaker excess of sharing between twins.

TCRdb reanalysed the 5' RACE reads using MiXCR and keeps one entry per CDR3 protein. This table has about 790,000 distinct CDR3 sequences, over 15% appearing once. These data also formed part of another study, on T cells expressing NK-cell markers. This second study notes: The study drew TCR beta repertoires from sorted CD3+CD56+NKG2C+, CD3+CD56+NKG2C- and CD3+CD56-NKG2C+ T cells.

The rearrangement links TRBV20-1 to TRBJ2-5; 12 bases map to TRBD2. The sequence came from a woman aged 18 to 35 in good health. The sample taken for sequencing was PBMCs. In DNA, the CDR3 is TGCAGTGCTGGGACTAGCGGGCACCAAGAGACCCAGTACTTC. It yields the protein CSAGTSGHQETQYF.